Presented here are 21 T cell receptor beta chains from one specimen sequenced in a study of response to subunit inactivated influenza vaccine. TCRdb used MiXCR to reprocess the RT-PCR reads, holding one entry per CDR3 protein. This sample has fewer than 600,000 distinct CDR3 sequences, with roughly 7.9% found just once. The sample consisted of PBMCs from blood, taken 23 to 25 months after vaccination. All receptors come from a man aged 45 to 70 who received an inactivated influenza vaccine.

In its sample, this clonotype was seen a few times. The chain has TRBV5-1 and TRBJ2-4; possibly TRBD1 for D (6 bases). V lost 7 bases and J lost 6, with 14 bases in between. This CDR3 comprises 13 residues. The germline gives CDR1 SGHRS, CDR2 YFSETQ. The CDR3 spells CASGPDSRNIQYF. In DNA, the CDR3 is TGCGCCAGCGGACCGGACAGTAGAAACATTCAGTACTTC.

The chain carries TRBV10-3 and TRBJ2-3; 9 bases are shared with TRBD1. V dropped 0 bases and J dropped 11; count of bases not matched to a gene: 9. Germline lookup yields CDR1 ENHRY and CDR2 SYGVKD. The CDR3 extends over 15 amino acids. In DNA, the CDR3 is TGTGCCATCAGTGAGTCGAGACAGGGGGAGGTCCAGCAGTATTTT. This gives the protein CAISESRQGEVQQYF.

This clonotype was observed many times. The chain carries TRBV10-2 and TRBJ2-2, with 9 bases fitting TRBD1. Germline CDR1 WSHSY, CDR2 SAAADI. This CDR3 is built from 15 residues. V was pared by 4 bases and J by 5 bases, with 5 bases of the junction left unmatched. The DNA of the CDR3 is TGCGCCAGCAGTGTGGGACAGGGTAAAACCGGGGAGCTGTTTTTT. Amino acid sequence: CASSVGQGKTGELFF.

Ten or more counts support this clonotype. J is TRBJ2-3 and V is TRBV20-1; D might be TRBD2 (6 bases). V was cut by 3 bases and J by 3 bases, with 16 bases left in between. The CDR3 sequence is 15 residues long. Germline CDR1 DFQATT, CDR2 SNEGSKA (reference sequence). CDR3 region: CSASLLAGNTDTQYF. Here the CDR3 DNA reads TGCAGTGCTAGTCTGTTGGCGGGAAATACAGATACGCAGTATTTT.

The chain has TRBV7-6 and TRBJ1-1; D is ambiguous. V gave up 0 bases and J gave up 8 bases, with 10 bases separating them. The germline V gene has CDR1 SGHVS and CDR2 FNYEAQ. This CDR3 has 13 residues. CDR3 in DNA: TGTGCCAGCAGCTTAGCCATGGGTGCGGAAGCTTTCTTT. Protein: CASSLAMGAEAFF. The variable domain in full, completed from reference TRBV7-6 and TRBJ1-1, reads GAGVSQSPRYKVTKRGQDVALRCDPISGHVSLYWYRQALGQGPEFLTYFNYEAQQDKSGLPNDRFSAERPEGSISTLTIQRTEQRDSAMYRCASSLAMGAEAFFGQGTRLTVV.

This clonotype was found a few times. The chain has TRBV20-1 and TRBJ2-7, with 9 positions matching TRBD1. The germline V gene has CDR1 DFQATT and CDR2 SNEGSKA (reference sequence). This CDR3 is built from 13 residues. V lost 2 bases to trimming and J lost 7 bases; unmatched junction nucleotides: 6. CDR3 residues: CSARPDRGWEQYF. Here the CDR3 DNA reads TGCAGTGCTAGACCCGACAGGGGGTGGGAGCAGTACTTC.

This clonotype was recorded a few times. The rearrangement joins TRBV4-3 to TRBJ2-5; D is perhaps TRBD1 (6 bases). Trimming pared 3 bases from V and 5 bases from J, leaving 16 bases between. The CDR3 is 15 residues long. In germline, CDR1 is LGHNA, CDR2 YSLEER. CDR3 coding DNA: TGCGCCAGCAGCCAGGCCACAGGGAGATGGGAGACCCAGTACTTC. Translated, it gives CASSQATGRWETQYF.

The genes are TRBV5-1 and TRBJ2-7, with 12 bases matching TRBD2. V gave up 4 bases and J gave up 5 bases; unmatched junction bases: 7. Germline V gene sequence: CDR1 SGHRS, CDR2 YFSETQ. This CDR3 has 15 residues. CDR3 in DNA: TGCGCCAGCAGCCCGGGACTAGCGGGTTTTGACGAGCAGTACTTC. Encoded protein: CASSPGLAGFDEQYF.

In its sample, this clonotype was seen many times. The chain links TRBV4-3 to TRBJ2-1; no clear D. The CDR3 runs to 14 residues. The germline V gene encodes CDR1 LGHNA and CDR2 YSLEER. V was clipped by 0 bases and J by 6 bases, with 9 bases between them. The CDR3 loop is CASSQDSRSNEQFF. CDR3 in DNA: TGCGCCAGCAGCCAAGATTCCCGAAGCAATGAGCAGTTCTTC.

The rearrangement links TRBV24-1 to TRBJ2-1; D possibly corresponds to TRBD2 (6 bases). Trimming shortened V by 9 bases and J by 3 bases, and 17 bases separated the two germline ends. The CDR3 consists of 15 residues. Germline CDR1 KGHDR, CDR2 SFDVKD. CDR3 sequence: CATGPGIGSYNEQFF. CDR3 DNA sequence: TGTGCCACCGGGCCGGGGATCGGGAGCTACAATGAGCAGTTCTTC.

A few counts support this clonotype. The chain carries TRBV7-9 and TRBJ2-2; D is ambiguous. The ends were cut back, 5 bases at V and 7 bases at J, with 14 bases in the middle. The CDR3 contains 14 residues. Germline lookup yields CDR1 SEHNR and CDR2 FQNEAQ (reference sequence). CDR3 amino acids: CASSLPAGNGELFF. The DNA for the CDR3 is TGTGCCAGCAGCCTCCCGGCAGGAAACGGGGAGCTGTTTTTT.

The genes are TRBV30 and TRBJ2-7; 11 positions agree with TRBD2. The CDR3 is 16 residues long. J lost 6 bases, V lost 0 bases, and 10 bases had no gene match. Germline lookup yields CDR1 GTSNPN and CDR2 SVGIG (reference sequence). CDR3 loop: CAWSVRRLAGGPEQYF. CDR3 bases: TGTGCCTGGAGTGTACGGCGGCTAGCGGGAGGACCCGAGCAGTACTTC.

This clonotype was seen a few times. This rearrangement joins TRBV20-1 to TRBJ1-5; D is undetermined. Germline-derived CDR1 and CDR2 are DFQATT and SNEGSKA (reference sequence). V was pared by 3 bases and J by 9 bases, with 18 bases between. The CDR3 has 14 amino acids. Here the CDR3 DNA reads TGCAGTGCTAGGGCCATAGGGATGCTTTGGCCCCAGCATTTT. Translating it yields CSARAIGMLWPQHF.

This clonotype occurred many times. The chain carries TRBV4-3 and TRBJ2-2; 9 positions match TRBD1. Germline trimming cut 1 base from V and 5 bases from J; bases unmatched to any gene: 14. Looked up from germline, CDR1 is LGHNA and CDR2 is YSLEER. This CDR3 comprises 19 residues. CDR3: CASSQVHGIGTGWTGELFF. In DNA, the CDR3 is TGCGCCAGCAGCCAAGTTCATGGTATCGGGACAGGGTGGACCGGGGAGCTGTTTTTT.

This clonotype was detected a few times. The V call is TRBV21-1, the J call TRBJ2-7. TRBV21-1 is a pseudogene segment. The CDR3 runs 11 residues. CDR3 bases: TGTGCCAGCAGCAAATTGGAAGGGCAGTACTTC. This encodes CASSKLEGQYF.

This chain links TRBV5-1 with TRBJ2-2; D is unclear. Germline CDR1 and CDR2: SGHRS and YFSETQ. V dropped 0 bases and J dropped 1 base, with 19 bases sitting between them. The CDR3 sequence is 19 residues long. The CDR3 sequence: CASSLAALGSTRNTGELFF. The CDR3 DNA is TGCGCCAGCAGCTTGGCCGCTTTAGGTTCGACCAGGAACACCGGGGAGCTGTTTTTT.

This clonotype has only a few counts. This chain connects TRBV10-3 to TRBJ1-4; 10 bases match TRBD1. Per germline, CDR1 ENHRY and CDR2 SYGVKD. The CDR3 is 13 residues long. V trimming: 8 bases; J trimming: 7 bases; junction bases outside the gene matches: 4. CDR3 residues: CAIGTGVVEKLFF. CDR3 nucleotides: TGTGCCATCGGGACAGGGGTGGTTGAAAAACTGTTTTTT.

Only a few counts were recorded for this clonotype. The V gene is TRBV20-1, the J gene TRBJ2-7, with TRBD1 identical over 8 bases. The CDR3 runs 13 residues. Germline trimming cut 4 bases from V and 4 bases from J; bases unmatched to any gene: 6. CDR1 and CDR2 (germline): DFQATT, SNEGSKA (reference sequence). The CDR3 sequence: CSATDRGGYEQYF. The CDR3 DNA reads TGCAGTGCTACCGACAGGGGAGGATACGAGCAGTACTTC.

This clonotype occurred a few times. The CDR3 sequence is CASMKETTPPEQYF. CDR3 coding DNA: TGCGCCAGCATGAAGGAGACAACCCCACCCGAGCAGTACTTC. The chain employs TRBV5-1 and TRBJ2-7; D is uncertain. The V and J ends lost 6 bases and 6 bases respectively, with 19 bases between them. Per the germline V gene, CDR1 is SGHRS and CDR2 is YFSETQ. The CDR3 extends over 14 amino acids.

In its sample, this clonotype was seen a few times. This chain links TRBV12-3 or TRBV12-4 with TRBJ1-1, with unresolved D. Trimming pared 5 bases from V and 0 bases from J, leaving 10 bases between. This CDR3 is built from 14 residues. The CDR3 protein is CASSLDLMNTEAFF. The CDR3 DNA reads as TGTGCCAGCAGTCTGGACCTAATGAACACTGAAGCTTTCTTT.

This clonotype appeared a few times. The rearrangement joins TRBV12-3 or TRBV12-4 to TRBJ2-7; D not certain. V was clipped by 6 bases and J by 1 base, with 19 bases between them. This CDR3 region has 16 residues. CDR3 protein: CASSPRGLPASYEQYF. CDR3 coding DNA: TGTGCCAGCAGCCCCCGAGGCCTCCCAGCGTCCTACGAGCAGTACTTC.